One TCR beta chain is described in this entry. The table lists this clonotype with many counts. Its binding antigen is unknown. No base quality values were provided; no much bigger clone lies one nucleotide off. The data stem from a study of T cells in Graves' hyperthyroidism and ophthalmopathy (dated by TCRdb to 2018 to 2020). Looking at the study overall: Peripheral blood was sampled at the time of initial diagnosis, prior to any treatment. A discovery cohort of fewer than 110 patients, about 43 with Graves' ophthalmopathy and 55 to 60 with stable Graves' hyperthyroidism, was used to find distinguishing TCR V-J signatures. TCR Vbeta CDR3 sequencing of around 130 peripheral blood samples (more than 40 ophthalmopathy, 75 to 85 hyperthyroidism and about 17 progressor patients) is reported in the paper. Whether ophthalmopathy could be predicted prospectively was tested in an independent validation cohort made up of approximately 19 hyperthyroidism patients plus 17 patients who later progressed to ophthalmopathy. In addition, the study compared T-cell repertoires in thyroid tissue and in blood from over 5 Graves' hyperthyroidism patients. The 100 discovery patients were randomly split 7:3 into training and test sets. Once sampling was done, hyperthyroidism patients were given methimazole at a starting dose of 30 mg daily, whereas ophthalmopathy patients were given high-dose intravenous methylprednisolone.

Graves' hyperthyroidism was defined as stable when no progression to ophthalmopathy occurred over 18 months of follow-up. Hyperthyroidism patients were newly diagnosed, had a disease duration of under 2 months, and were aged 18 to 65 years. Patients with uncontrolled infections, other autoimmune diseases, pregnancy or lactation were excluded. Clinical symptoms, serum thyroxine and TRAb, thyroid ultrasound, and orbital computed tomography formed the basis for the diagnoses. PBMCs were isolated from about 9.1 ml of fresh peripheral blood by Ficoll-Paque density gradient centrifugation. Total RNA was extracted using Trizol reagent, and RNA quality was assessed on an Agilent 2100 Bioanalyzer. Study-wide findings and limitations: Ophthalmopathy was separated from stable hyperthyroidism by a 13 V-J signature model, with around 90% sensitivity and 81% to 83% specificity obtained in cross-validation and 80%/75% obtained in testing. In validation, the model predicted progression to ophthalmopathy with 55% to 71% sensitivity and over 72% specificity, a median of around six months before onset. Most expanded thyroid clonotypes (frequency above 0.001) were also detected in blood, a finding suggesting that blood repertoires may reflect thyroid immune responses. No statistical method was used to set the sample size in advance, and investigators knew the group allocation.

Based on the germline V gene, the CDR1 and CDR2 sequences are SGHRS and YFSETQ. Including the terminal cysteine and phenylalanine, the CDR3 comprises 16 residues. Only the CDR3 part of the read is kept: 48 bases, read in frame from the first base. Trimming takes 4 bases from V and 4 bases from J, and the germline ends sit 17 bases apart. The TCR beta CDR3 regions were amplified from RNA transcripts. The TCR CDR3 was subjected to a first round of RT-PCR using the HTBI primer set and the Qiagen OneStep RT-PCR kit. The libraries were constructed in a second round of multiplex PCR and then size-selected and purified. Libraries were sequenced paired-end with 100 bp reads on an Illumina HiSeq2000. As for the original processing: SOAPnuke was used to process the raw data, removing reads that contained adapters or uncalled bases, had a mean Phred below 15, or lacked an exact match to the constant primer or identifier. COPE v1.2.5 was used to merge the high-quality paired reads, and each unique nucleotide sequence was defined as a clonotype. MiTCR v1.1 was used to align the clonotypes against IMGT TRBV, TRBD and TRBJ reference segments. Analysis was restricted to V-J combinations with a frequency above 0.0001, which covered roughly 99% of repertoires. A TCS score was defined as the ratio between F50 (clonal expansion) and ExV (chaos), using BLOSUM62-based TCRdist between CDR3 peptides within each V-J. Welch's t-statistics and random forest reduced 500 to 550 V-J features to around 14, which were used in a naive Bayes classifier (R e1071). TCRdb ran its own pipeline on the public reads, namely fastp trimming at Q25 and MiXCR clone calling, and kept in-frame beta chains. Each CDR3 protein gets just one entry, which takes the most common genes and DNA from the rows behind it. The V and J calls reflect TCRdb's pipeline rather than the authors' work. The sample data list roughly 420,000 distinct CDR3 sequences, and about an eighth of these were observed just once. About 5% of the sample is taken by the ten largest.

The sample taken for sequencing was blood. The chain is assembled from TRBV5-1 and TRBJ2-2, and possibly TRBD1, on 6 matching bases. The TCR comes from a young woman with Graves' hyperthyroidism. The CDR3 in this case is CASSRLSGVFTGELFF. The nucleotide sequence reads TGCGCCAGCAGCCGGCTCTCAGGGGTGTTCACCGGGGAGCTGTTTTTT.